Listed below are T cell receptor beta chains from one sample, sequenced in a study of cytomegalovirus exposure and HLA in healthy donors. Sequencing was performed with immunoSEQ multiplex PCR; in TCRdb, only in-frame clones are kept and a portion is missing. The sample carries 100,000 to 150,000 clones, about 15% recorded once. The sequenced material came from PBMCs. The receptors derive from a female donor in good health and CMV-seropositive. Each CDR3 is given with its conserved first and last residue. A D gene is named only where the DNA matches it firmly. Not all rows give a size; the values are once, few, many and, for expanded clones, a class.

abundance	d_gene	v_gene	j_gene	CDR3aa	CDR3nt
few	-	TRBV19	TRBJ2-6	CASSIDKVPGLRGGANVLTF	TGTGCCAGTAGTATAGATAAGGTTCCGGGTTTGAGAGGTGGGGCCAACGTCCTGACTTTC
few	-	TRBV6-5	TRBJ1-2	CASSSRRENYGYTF	TGTGCCAGCAGTTCCAGACGGGAAAACTATGGCTACACCTTC
few	TRBD1	TRBV25-1	TRBJ2-1	CASSELSGQGNYNEQFF	TGTGCCAGCAGCGAACTTTCGGGACAGGGAAACTACAATGAGCAGTTCTTC
-	TRBD2	TRBV2	TRBJ2-7	CASRDRDYPYEQYF	TGTGCCAGCAGGGACCGGGACTACCCTTACGAGCAGTACTTC
-	TRBD2	TRBV27	TRBJ2-5	CASQMSGGLQETQYF	TGTGCCTCGCAGATGAGCGGGGGCCTCCAAGAGACCCAGTACTTC
-	TRBD2	TRBV6-5	TRBJ2-3	CAIKRGLATDTQYF	TGTGCCATCAAGCGGGGGTTAGCCACAGATACGCAGTATTTT
-	-	TRBV14	TRBJ1-2	CASIKLRSYGYTF	TGTGCCAGCATCAAACTGAGAAGCTATGGCTACACCTTC
-	-	TRBV5-8	TRBJ2-3	CASSLERSFTDTQYF	TGTGCCAGCAGCCTCGAACGGTCTTTCACAGATACGCAGTATTTT
few	-	TRBV4-2	TRBJ1-2	CASSQEAEGAWRYTF	TGTGCCAGCAGCCAAGAGGCGGAGGGAGCTTGGCGCTACACCTTC
few	-	TRBV28	TRBJ2-7	CASSLWEAGGNLYEQYF	TGTGCCAGCAGTTTATGGGAGGCAGGAGGGAATCTCTACGAGCAGTACTTC
-	-	TRBV5-4	TRBJ2-7	CASSSKSVGSYEQYF	TGTGCCAGCAGCTCTAAAAGCGTAGGCTCCTACGAGCAGTACTTC
few	-	TRBV28	TRBJ1-5	CASSLVGVFNQPQHF	TGTGCCAGCAGCCTAGTAGGGGTTTTTAATCAGCCCCAGCATTTT
-	-	TRBV28	TRBJ1-5	CASSLSLSGEQPQHF	TGTGCCAGCAGTTTATCTCTTTCGGGGGAACAGCCCCAGCATTTT
-	-	TRBV21-1	TRBJ2-1	CASSKTGGLGNEQFF	TGTGCCAGCAGCAAAACGGGGGGGCTGGGCAATGAGCAGTTCTTC
few	-	TRBV18	TRBJ2-5	CASSPGHFGFQETQYF	TGTGCCAGCTCACCAGGGCACTTCGGATTCCAAGAGACCCAGTACTTC
-	-	TRBV9	TRBJ2-5	CASSVGREGVQETQYF	TGTGCCAGCAGCGTAGGAAGGGAGGGGGTCCAAGAGACCCAGTACTTC
few	TRBD2	TRBV29-1	TRBJ2-1	CSVEVGGTYNEQFF	TGCAGCGTTGAGGTGGGAGGGACCTACAATGAGCAGTTCTTC
-	TRBD2	TRBV27	TRBJ2-1	CASTLAGTYNEQFF	TGTGCCAGCACCTTAGCGGGAACTTACAATGAGCAGTTCTTC
-	TRBD2	TRBV28	TRBJ2-2	CASMYGRGGELFF	TGTGCCAGCATGTACGGGAGGGGCGGGGAGCTGTTTTTT
-	-	TRBV7-8	TRBJ2-2	CASSSLGARLTGELFF	TGTGCCAGCAGCTCCCTGGGAGCGCGGCTCACCGGGGAGCTGTTTTTT
few	-	TRBV15	TRBJ1-5	CATQRQVNQPQHF	TGTGCCACCCAGAGACAAGTCAATCAGCCCCAGCATTTT
-	TRBD1	TRBV5-1	TRBJ2-7	CASSARTGMFSYEQYF	TGCGCCAGCAGTGCTAGGACAGGCATGTTCTCCTACGAGCAGTACTTC
-	TRBD2	TRBV4-1	TRBJ2-4	CASSRSETGGNIQYF	TGCGCCAGCAGCCGGTCGGAGACGGGAGGGAACATTCAGTACTTC
-	-	TRBV19	TRBJ1-6	CASSIWGPDSPLHF	TGTGCCAGTAGTATATGGGGCCCTGATTCACCCCTCCACTTT
few	-	TRBV30	TRBJ2-4	CAWRRKGVAKNIQYF	TGTGCCTGGAGGAGGAAGGGGGTAGCCAAAAACATTCAGTACTTC
-	-	TRBV28	TRBJ2-2	CASSPTGYTGELFF	TGTGCCAGCAGTCCGACGGGGTATACCGGGGAGCTGTTTTTT
-	-	TRBV7-3	TRBJ2-1	CASSLKSSGLDEQFF	TGTGCCAGCAGCTTAAAATCCTCAGGTCTCGATGAGCAGTTCTTC
few	-	TRBV19	TRBJ2-2	CASSILGETNTGELFF	TGTGCCAGTAGTATATTAGGAGAAACGAACACCGGGGAGCTGTTTTTT
few	TRBD2	TRBV5-1	TRBJ2-1	CASSSLAGSGNEQFF	TGCGCCAGCAGCTCCCTAGCGGGATCTGGCAATGAGCAGTTCTTC
few	TRBD1	TRBV5-4	TRBJ2-7	CASSYGTALSYEQYF	TGTGCCAGCAGCTACGGGACAGCTCTCTCCTACGAGCAGTACTTC
-	TRBD2	TRBV4-1	TRBJ2-1	CASSDSGATYNEQFF	TGCGCCAGCAGCGATAGCGGGGCGACATACAATGAGCAGTTCTTC
-	-	TRBV2	TRBJ2-2	CASSVAINTGELFF	TGTGCCAGCAGTGTTGCGATTAACACCGGGGAGCTGTTTTTT
few	TRBD2	TRBV10-3	TRBJ2-1	CAISESTAGGLQFF	TGTGCCATCAGTGAGTCGACGGCGGGGGGTCTTCAGTTCTTC
-	-	TRBV9	TRBJ2-4	CASSADREYNIQYF	TGTGCCAGCAGCGCCGATCGGGAATACAACATTCAGTACTTC
-	-	TRBV9	TRBJ1-3	CASSQSTGKGNTIYF	TGTGCCAGCAGCCAATCCACAGGTAAAGGAAACACCATATATTTT
-	-	TRBV2	TRBJ1-4	CASRAPGGGEKLFF	TGTGCCAGCAGAGCCCCGGGTGGTGGTGAAAAACTGTTTTTT
-	-	TRBV5-1	TRBJ2-7	CASSYLGGGEQYF	TGCGCCAGCAGCTACCTCGGGGGAGGCGAGCAGTACTTC
-	-	TRBV4-1	TRBJ2-7	CASSQDVSGSSYEQYF	TGCGCCAGCAGCCAAGACGTGAGTGGTAGCTCCTACGAGCAGTACTTC
few	-	TRBV7-8	TRBJ1-1	CASSLYRAMNTEAFF	TGTGCCAGCAGCTTATACAGGGCTATGAACACTGAAGCTTTCTTT
few	-	TRBV5-6	TRBJ2-7	CASSLAWAGYEQYF	TGTGCCAGCAGCTTGGCCTGGGCAGGATACGAGCAGTACTTC
-	-	TRBV5-6	TRBJ1-1	CASSLSGSGTEAFF	TGTGCCAGCAGCTTATCGGGGTCGGGGACTGAAGCTTTCTTT
-	TRBD2	TRBV5-1	TRBJ2-1	CASSLGLAGGPNNEQFF	TGCGCCAGCAGCTTGGGACTAGCGGGAGGGCCAAATAATGAGCAGTTCTTC
-	TRBD1	TRBV2	TRBJ1-5	CASSQGGVQPQHF	TGTGCCAGCAGTCAGGGGGGCGTTCAGCCCCAGCATTTT